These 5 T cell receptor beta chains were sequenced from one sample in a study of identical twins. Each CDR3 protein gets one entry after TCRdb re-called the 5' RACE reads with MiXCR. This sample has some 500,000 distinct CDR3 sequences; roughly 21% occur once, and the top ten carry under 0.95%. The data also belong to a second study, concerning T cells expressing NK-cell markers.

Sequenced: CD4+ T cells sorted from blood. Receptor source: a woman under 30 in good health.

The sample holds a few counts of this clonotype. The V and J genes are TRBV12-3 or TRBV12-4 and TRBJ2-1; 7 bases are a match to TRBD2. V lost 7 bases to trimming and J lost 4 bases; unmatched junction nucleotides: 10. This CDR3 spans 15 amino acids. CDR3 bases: TGTGCCAGCACCTCAGCGGGAAATGGGTACAATGAGCAGTTCTTC. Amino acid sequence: CASTSAGNGYNEQFF.

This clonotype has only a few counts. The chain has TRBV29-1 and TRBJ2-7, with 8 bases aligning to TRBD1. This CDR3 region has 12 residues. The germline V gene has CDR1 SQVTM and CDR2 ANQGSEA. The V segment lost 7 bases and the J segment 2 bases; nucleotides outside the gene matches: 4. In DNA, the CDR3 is TGCAGCGGGCTGGACAGGGCCTACGAGCAGTACTTC. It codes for CSGLDRAYEQYF.

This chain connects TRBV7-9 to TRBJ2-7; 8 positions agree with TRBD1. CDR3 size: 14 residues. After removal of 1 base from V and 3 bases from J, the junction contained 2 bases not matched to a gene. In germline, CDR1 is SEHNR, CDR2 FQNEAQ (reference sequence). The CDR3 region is CASSLEDRVYEQYF. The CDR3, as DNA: TGTGCCAGCAGCTTAGAGGACAGGGTCTACGAGCAGTACTTC.

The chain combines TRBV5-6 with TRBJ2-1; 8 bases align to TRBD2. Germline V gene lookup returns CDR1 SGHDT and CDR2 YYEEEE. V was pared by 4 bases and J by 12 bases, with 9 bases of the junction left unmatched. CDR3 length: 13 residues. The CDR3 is CASSRPGGVVQFF. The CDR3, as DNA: TGTGCCAGCAGCAGGCCGGGGGGGGTCGTGCAGTTCTTC.

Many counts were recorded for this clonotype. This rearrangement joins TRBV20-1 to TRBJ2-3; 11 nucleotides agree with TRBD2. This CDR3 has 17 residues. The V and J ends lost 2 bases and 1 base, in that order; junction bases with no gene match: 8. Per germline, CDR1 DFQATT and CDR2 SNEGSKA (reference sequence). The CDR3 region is CSARRSSGRRGTDTQYF. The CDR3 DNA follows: TGCAGTGCTAGAAGGTCTAGCGGGAGGAGGGGCACAGATACGCAGTATTTT.